This T cell receptor beta chain is from a study of technical replicates of blood from a handful of donors. The protocol was immunoSEQ multiplex PCR, while the TCRdb copy is restricted to in-frame clones and leaves out a portion. The table lists 80,000 to 90,000 clones, over 90% of them singletons. Only one count was recorded for this clone. V gave up 0 bases and J gave up 4 bases; unmatched junction bases: 2. Germline V gene data show CDR1 as SGHRS and CDR2 as YFSETQ. The CDR3 is made up of 16 amino acids. V usage is TRBV5-1 and J usage is TRBJ1-6; 9 bases match TRBD1. The receptor was isolated from a human donor in good health. The sequencing sample was made of T cells isolated from PBMCs. CDR3 in amino acids: CASSLADRGYNSPLHF. DNA for the CDR3: TGCGCCAGCAGCTTGGCCGACAGGGGGTATAATTCACCCCTCCACTTT. Looking up the rest from reference TRBV5-1 and TRBJ1-6 gives the full variable domain: KAGVTQTPRYLIKTRGQQVTLSCSPISGHRSVSWYQQTPGQGLQFLFEYFSETQRNKGNFPGRFSGRQFSNSRSEMNVSTLELGDSALYLCASSLADRGYNSPLHFGNGTRLTVT.